The following is a T cell receptor beta chain sequence with its context. Its cognate antigen is unknown. Investigators reverse transcribed all isolated RNA, so they sequenced expressed TCRB transcripts. Clones were read by immunoSEQ multiplex PCR, and TCRdb kept only the in-frame ones, dropping some. The sample has hundreds of thousands of clones, about 15% seen once; the top ten hold roughly 0.036%. This entry is derived from a study of beta chain features in type 1 diabetes. Germline V gives CDR1 SEHNR, CDR2 FQNEAQ (reference sequence). Trimming pared 5 bases from V and 6 bases from J, leaving 14 bases between. The CDR3 is 14 amino acids. Cells sorted by CD45RO/CCR7/CD25/CD127/CD95/CD27 comprised CD4+ naive, central memory, regulatory and stem cell-like memory cells. Overall study results and limits: Patients showed naive, central memory and Treg TCRB repertoires that appeared more similar than those of healthy donors.

This sequence originates from a man aged 30 to 39 in good health. Sequencing was done on a sample of naive CD4+ T cells from blood. The chain has TRBV7-9 and TRBJ2-1, with D possibly matching TRBD2 (6 bases). As DNA, the CDR3 is TGTGCCAGCAGCCAGTCAAGGACTACCAATGAGCAGTTCTTC. Its translation: CASSQSRTTNEQFF. The variable domain in full, completed from reference TRBV7-9 and TRBJ2-1, reads DTGVSQNPRHKITKRGQNVTFRCDPISEHNRLYWYRQTLGQGPEFLTYFQNEAQLEKSRLLSDRFSAERPKGSFSTLEIQRTEQGDSAMYLCASSQSRTTNEQFFGPGTRLTVL.